This T cell receptor beta chain was sequenced for a study of shared clonotypes between healthy human individuals. Study findings and constraints: Generation of non-shared clonotypes was less probable than generation of clonotypes shared by all four donors.

Regarding this clone: The antigen is undetermined. This CDR3 is also generated by other DNA sequences in the sample.

V dropped 2 bases and J dropped 4 bases, with 9 bases sitting between them. CDR3 length: 14 residues. Germline CDR1 reads MNHNS; CDR2 reads SASEGT. On sorted subsets, replicate PCRs used 200 ng DNA, or some 28,000 T cell genomes. Original handling: Sequence data from immunoSEQ were junction-only and lacked quality scores; consequently, filtering differed. The method was immunoSEQ multiplex PCR; TCRdb's version includes in-frame clones alone and lacks a portion of them. D and trimming come from the DNA, and the V and J calls and clone size come from that table. The sample carries some 2 million clones, 90% to 95% recorded once.

The source is a man between 18 and 29 years old in good health. Sequencing input: naive CD4+ T cells sorted from blood. The sample's subset: CD45RA+ positively selected. The gene calls are TRBV6-1 and TRBJ1-5; TRBD1 is a possible D gene (5 bases). The CDR3 loop is CASSEWDGNQPQHF. The CDR3 DNA is TGTGCCAGCAGTGAATGGGACGGAAATCAGCCCCAGCATTTT.